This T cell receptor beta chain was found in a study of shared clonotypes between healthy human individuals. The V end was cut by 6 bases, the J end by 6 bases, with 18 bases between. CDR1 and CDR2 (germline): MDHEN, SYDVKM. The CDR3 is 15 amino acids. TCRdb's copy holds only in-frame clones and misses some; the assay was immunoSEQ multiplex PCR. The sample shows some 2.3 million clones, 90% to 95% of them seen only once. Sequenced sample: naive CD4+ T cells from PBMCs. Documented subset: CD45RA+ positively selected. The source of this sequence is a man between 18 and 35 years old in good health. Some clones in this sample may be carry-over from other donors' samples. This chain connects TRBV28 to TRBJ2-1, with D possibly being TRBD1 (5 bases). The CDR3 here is CASSPPDTPRNEQFF. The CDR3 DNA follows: TGTGCCAGCAGCCCACCGGACACTCCCCGCAATGAGCAGTTCTTC.